The rows below give T cell receptor beta chains drawn from one sample of a study of CD8 T cells in Susac syndrome. TCRdb independently ran MiXCR on the immunoSEQ multiplex PCR reads; one entry per CDR3 protein. The repertoire has fewer than 350,000 distinct CDR3 sequences, 92% of them found once; the top ten carry roughly 0.059%. Sequences were obtained from CD4+ T cells from PBMCs. Receptor source: a human donor with multiple sclerosis. CDR3s include the opening cysteine and the closing phenylalanine or tryptophan. The D gene is left open where the match is weak. Clone size is shown for a subset of rows, as once, few, many or a class of expanded clone.

V	J	D	size	length	DNA	CDR3
TRBV27	TRBJ2-2	TRBD2	NA	16	TGTGCCAGCAGTTTTAGCGGGAGATTAGACACCGGGGAGCTGTTTTTT	CASSFSGRLDTGELFF
TRBV6-5	TRBJ1-3	NA	NA	14	TGTGCCAGCGTTGGACTGCACTCTGGAAACACCATATATTTT	CASVGLHSGNTIYF
TRBV11-2	TRBJ2-6	NA	NA	18	TGTGCCAGCAGCTTAAAGTGGGGGCGGGGAGATGGGGCCAACGTCCTGACTTTC	CASSLKWGRGDGANVLTF
TRBV25-1	TRBJ1-3	NA	NA	14	TGTGCCAGCAGTGAGGCAGGGTCTGGAAACACCATATATTTT	CASSEAGSGNTIYF
TRBV5-1	TRBJ1-5	NA	NA	16	TGCGCCAGCAGCACGGGACCGATTTCTTTCAATCAGCCCCAGCATTTT	CASSTGPISFNQPQHF
TRBV20-1	TRBJ2-7	TRBD2	NA	14	TGCAGTGCTAGAGGGTCTAGCGGGCGCTACGAGCAGTACTTC	CSARGSSGRYEQYF
TRBV30	TRBJ1-2	NA	NA	13	TGTGCCTGGAGGGGGGTAACTATCTATGGCTACACCTTC	CAWRGVTIYGYTF
TRBV3-1	TRBJ1-4	NA	once	14	TGTGCCAGCAGCCAAGGCGGACCCCCAAGGAAACTGTTTTTT	CASSQGGPPRKLFF
TRBV27	TRBJ2-7	TRBD1	NA	16	TGTGCCAGCAGTTTAATCGGACAGGGGAGGCCCTACGAGCAGTACTTC	CASSLIGQGRPYEQYF
TRBV19	TRBJ1-4	NA	NA	13	TGTGCCAGTATTCCGAATACCCATGAAAAACTGTTTTTT	CASIPNTHEKLFF
TRBV5-1	TRBJ2-7	NA	NA	14	TGCGCCAGCAGGATCGGGATCGACTCCTACGAGCAGTACTTC	CASRIGIDSYEQYF
TRBV19	TRBJ1-2	NA	NA	13	TGTGCCAGTAGTGCCCAGCGGAACTATGGCTACACCTTC	CASSAQRNYGYTF
TRBV12-3/TRBV12-4	TRBJ2-5	TRBD2	once	15	TGTGCCAGCAGTTTGGGTCGACTAGCGGGAGAGACCCAGTACTTC	CASSLGRLAGETQYF
TRBV7-3	TRBJ2-1	TRBD2	NA	16	TGTGCCAGCAGCTTAGCTAGCGGGACCGGGTACAATGAGCAGTTCTTC	CASSLASGTGYNEQFF
TRBV7-2	TRBJ2-1	NA	NA	14	TGTGCCAGCAGCCCCGGGACCGTAACCCATGTGCAGTTCTTC	CASSPGTVTHVQFF
TRBV7-2	TRBJ2-1	NA	NA	16	TGTGCCAGCAGCTTAGACAGAGCCCAAAGGTACAATGAGCAGTTCTTC	CASSLDRAQRYNEQFF